This T cell receptor (beta chain) emerged from a study of blood T cell repertoires in COVID-19. Background on the study: The study drew acute and convalescent COVID-19 samples from the United States, Italy and Spain. From T cells, B-cell-depleted T cells, or PBMCs came the material, which was cDNA or gDNA.

In the source study's methods: Counts of nucleated cells, estimated from reference gene primer amplification, were obtained. Clones were read by immunoSEQ multiplex PCR, and TCRdb kept only the in-frame ones, dropping some. That table furnishes V, J and clone size, whereas the DNA furnished D and trimming. The sample lists about 240,000 clones, 88% occurring once. The CDR3 length is 16 residues. The germline CDR1 and CDR2 sequences are MNHEY and SVGAGI. The germline V and J ends were trimmed by 1 base and 2 bases, with 15 bases remaining between them. Sequencing was done on a sample of peripheral blood. The V call is TRBV6-5, the J call TRBJ2-7; possible D gene TRBD2, 5 bases. This TCR derives from a young woman with acute or convalescent COVID-19. CDR3 in DNA: TGTGCCAGCAGTTACTATGGGATTAGCGCGACCTACGAGCAGTACTTC. It translates to CASSYYGISATYEQYF.